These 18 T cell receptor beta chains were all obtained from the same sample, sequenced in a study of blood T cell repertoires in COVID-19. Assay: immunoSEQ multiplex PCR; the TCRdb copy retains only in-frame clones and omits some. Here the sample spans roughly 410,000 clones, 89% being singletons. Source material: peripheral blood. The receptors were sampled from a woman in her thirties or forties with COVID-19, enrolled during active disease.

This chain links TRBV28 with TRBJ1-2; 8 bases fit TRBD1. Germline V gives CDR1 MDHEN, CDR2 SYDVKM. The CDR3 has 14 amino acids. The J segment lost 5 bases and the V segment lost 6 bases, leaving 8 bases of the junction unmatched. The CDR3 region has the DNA TGTGCCAGCAGCCCAGGGGGCGCAGATTATGGCTACACCTTC. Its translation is CASSPGGADYGYTF.

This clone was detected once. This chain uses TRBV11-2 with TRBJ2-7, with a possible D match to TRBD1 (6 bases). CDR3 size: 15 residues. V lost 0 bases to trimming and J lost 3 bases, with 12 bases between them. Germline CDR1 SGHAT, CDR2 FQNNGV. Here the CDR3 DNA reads TGTGCCAGCAGCTTAGAACCCAGGGGCGGCTACGAGCAGTACTTC. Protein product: CASSLEPRGGYEQYF.

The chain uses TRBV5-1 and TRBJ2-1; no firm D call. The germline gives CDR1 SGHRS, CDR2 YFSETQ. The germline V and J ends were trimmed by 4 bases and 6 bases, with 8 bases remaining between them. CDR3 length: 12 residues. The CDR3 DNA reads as TGCGCCAGCAGCCCTGGCGGCAATGAGCAGTTCTTC. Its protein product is CASSPGGNEQFF.

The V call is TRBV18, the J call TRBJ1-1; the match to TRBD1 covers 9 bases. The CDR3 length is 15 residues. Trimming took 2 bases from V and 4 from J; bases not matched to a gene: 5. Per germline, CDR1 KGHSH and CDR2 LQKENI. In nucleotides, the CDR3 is TGTGCCAGCTCACCAGGACAGGGGCGGACCACTGAAGCTTTCTTT. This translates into CASSPGQGRTTEAFF.

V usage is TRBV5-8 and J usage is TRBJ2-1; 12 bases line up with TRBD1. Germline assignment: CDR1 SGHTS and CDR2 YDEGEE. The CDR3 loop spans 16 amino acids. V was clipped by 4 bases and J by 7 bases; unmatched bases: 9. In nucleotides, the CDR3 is TGTGCCAGCAGCCTAGGGACAGGGGGCTACGGAAATGAGCAGTTCTTC. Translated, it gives CASSLGTGGYGNEQFF.

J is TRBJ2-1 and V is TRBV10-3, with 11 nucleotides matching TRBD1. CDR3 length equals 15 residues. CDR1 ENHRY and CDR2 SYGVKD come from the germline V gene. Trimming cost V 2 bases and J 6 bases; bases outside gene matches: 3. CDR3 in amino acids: CAISEGDRGGNEQFF. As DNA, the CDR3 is TGTGCCATCAGTGAGGGGGACAGGGGGGGCAATGAGCAGTTCTTC.

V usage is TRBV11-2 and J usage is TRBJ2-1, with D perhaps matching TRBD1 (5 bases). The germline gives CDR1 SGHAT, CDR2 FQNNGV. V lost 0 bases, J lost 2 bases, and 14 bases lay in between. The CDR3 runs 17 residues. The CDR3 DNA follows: TGTGCCAGCAGCTTAGAACAGAGGTGGGGCGCCTACAATGAGCAGTTCTTC. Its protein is CASSLEQRWGAYNEQFF.

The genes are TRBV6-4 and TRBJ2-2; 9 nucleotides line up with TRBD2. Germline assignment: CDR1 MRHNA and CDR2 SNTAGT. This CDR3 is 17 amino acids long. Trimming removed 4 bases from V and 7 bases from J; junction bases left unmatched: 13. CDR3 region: CASSALAGPTWGGELFF. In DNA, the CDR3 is TGTGCCAGCAGTGCCCTAGCGGGGCCGACCTGGGGCGGGGAGCTGTTTTTT.

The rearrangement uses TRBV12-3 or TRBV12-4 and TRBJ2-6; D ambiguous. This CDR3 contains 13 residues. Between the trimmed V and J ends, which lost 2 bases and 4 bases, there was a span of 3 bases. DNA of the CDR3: TGTGCCAGCAGTTTACCGGGGGCCAACGTCCTGACTTTC. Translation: CASSLPGANVLTF.

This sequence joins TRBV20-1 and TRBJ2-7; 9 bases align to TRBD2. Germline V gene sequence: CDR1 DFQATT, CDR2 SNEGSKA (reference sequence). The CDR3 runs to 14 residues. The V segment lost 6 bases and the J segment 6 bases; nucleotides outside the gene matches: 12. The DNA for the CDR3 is TGCAGTGCCAGTAGCGGGAGCTCGGTCGGCGAGCAGTACTTC. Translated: CSASSGSSVGEQYF.

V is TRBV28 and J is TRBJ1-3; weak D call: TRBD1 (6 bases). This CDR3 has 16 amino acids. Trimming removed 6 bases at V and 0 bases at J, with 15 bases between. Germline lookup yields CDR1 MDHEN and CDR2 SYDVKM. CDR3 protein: CASSPTGFNSGNTIYF. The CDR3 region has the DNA TGTGCCAGCAGCCCTACAGGGTTTAACTCTGGAAACACCATATATTTT.

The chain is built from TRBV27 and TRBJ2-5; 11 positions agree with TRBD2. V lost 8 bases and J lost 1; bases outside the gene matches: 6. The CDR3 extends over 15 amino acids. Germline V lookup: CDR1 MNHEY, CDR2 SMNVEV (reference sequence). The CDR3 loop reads CASAFGLAGQETQYF. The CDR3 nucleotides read TGTGCCAGCGCTTTCGGACTAGCGGGCCAAGAGACCCAGTACTTC.

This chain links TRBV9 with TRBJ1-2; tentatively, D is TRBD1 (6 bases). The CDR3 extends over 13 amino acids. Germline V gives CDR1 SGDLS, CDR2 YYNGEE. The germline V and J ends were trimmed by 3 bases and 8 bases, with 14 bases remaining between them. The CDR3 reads CASSEGGAPGYTF. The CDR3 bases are TGTGCCAGCAGCGAGGGGGGGGCGCCAGGCTACACCTTC.

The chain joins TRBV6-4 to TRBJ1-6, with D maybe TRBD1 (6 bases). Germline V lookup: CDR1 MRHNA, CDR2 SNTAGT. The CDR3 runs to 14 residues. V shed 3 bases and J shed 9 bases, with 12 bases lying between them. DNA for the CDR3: TGTGCCAGCAGTGAAAGCCAGGGGAGTTCACCCCTCCACTTT. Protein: CASSESQGSSPLHF.

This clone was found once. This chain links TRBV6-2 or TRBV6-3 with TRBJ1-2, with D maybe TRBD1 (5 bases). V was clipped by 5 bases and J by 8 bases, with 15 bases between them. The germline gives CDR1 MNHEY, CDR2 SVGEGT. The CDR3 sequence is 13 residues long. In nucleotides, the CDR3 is TGTGCCAGCAGTCATGACAGTTTCGGGGGCTACACCTTC. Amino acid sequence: CASSHDSFGGYTF.

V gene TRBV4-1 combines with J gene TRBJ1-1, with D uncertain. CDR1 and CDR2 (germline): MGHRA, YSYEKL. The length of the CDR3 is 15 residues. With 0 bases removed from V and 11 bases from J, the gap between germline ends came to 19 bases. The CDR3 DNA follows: TGCGCCAGCAGCCAAGATTTCTCGCCGCGTCGGCGGGCTTTCTTT. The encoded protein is CASSQDFSPRRRAFF.

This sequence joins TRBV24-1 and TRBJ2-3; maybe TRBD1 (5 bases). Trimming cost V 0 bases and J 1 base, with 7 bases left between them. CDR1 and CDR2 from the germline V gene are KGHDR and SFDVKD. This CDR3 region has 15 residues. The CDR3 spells CATSDLQGGTDTQYF. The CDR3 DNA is TGTGCCACCAGTGATTTGCAGGGCGGCACAGATACGCAGTATTTT.

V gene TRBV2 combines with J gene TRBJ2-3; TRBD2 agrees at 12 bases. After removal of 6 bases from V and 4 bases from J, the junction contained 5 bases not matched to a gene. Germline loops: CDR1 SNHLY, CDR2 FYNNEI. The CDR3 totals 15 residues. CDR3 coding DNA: TGTGCCAGCAGACTAGCGGGGGGATCGGCAGATACGCAGTATTTT. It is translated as CASRLAGGSADTQYF.